The subject of this entry is one T cell receptor (beta chain). Its antigen is currently unknown. PCR amplification relied on 60 Vbeta primers (plus 13 Jbeta primers). Clones were read by immunoSEQ multiplex PCR, and TCRdb kept only the in-frame ones, dropping some. Found here are more than 90,000 clones, around 68% of them singletons; the top ten hold more than 9%. The data are from a study of cytomegalovirus exposure and HLA in healthy donors. Whole-study results and caveats: In an earlier analysis, in about 530 donors, most V segments appeared productive either ~87% or ~30% of the time. In a later analysis, a genetic analysis reported fewer productive-TCR N-insertions in an Asian-associated ancestry cluster than the cohort average.

This sequence was found in a woman aged 45-65 years in good health and CMV-seropositive. The sample taken for sequencing was PBMCs.

The CDR3: CASRSVLEQGSNSPLHF. CDR3 in DNA: TGTGCCAGCAGATCGGTCTTAGAACAGGGGAGCAATTCACCCCTCCACTTT. This rearrangement joins TRBV28 to TRBJ1-6, with TRBD1 matching over 7 bases. Germline CDR1 reads MDHEN; CDR2 reads SYDVKM. CDR3 length equals 17 residues. V dropped 6 bases and J dropped 7; count of bases not matched to a gene: 15.